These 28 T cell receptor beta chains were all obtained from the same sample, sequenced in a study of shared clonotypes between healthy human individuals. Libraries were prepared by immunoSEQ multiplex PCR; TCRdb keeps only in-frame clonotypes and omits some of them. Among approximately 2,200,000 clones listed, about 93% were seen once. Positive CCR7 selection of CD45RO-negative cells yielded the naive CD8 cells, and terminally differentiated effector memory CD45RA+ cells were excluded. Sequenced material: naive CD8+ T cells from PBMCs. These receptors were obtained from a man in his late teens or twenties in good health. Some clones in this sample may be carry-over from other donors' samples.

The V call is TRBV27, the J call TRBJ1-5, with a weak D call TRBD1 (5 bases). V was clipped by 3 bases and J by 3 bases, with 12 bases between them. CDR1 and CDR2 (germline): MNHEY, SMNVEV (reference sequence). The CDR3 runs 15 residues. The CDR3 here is CASSLGGGYNQPQHF. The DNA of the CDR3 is TGTGCCAGCAGTTTGGGGGGGGGATACAATCAGCCCCAGCATTTT.

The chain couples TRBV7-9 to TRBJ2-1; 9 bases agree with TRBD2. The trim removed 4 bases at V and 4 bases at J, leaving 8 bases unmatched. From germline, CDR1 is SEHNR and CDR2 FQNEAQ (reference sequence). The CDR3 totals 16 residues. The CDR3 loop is CASSSPGLAIYNEQFF. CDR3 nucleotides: TGTGCCAGCAGCTCGCCGGGACTAGCAATATACAATGAGCAGTTCTTC. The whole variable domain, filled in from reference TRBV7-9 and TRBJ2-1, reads DTGVSQNPRHKITKRGQNVTFRCDPISEHNRLYWYRQTLGQGPEFLTYFQNEAQLEKSRLLSDRFSAERPKGSFSTLEIQRTEQGDSAMYLCASSSPGLAIYNEQFFGPGTRLTVL.

The CDR3 nucleotides read TGTGCCAGCAGTGAAAGCCGGGCTCCCGAGACCCAGTACTTC. Translated, it gives CASSESRAPETQYF. V and J are TRBV6-1 and TRBJ2-5; D gene ambiguous. CDR3 length: 14 residues. Trimming took off 2 bases at V and 5 bases at J, with 12 bases between the two ends. The germline gives CDR1 MNHNS, CDR2 SASEGT.

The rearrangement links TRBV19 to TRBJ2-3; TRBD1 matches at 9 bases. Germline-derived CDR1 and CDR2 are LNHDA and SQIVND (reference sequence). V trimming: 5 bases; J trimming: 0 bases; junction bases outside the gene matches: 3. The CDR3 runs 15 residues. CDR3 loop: CASSPGTGSTDTQYF. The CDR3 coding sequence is TGTGCCAGTAGTCCCGGGACAGGGAGCACAGATACGCAGTATTTT.

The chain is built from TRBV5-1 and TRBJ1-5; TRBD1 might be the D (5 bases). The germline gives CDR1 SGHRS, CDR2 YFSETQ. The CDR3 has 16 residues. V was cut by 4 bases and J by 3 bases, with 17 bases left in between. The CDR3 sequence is CASSPRGTGYNQPQHF. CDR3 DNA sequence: TGCGCCAGCAGCCCGCGGGGGACGGGGTACAATCAGCCCCAGCATTTT.

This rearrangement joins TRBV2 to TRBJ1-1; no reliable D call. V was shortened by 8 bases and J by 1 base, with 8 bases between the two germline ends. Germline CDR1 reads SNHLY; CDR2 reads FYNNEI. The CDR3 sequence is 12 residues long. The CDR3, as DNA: TGTGCCAGCCTTGGGCCGAACACTGAAGCTTTCTTT. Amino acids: CASLGPNTEAFF.

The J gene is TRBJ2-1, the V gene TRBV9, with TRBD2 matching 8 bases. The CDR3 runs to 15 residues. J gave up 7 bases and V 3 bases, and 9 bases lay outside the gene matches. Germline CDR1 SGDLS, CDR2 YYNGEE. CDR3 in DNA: TGTGCCAGCAGCGCAGCGGGCGGGAGGAAAAATGAGCAGTTCTTC. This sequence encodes CASSAAGGRKNEQFF.

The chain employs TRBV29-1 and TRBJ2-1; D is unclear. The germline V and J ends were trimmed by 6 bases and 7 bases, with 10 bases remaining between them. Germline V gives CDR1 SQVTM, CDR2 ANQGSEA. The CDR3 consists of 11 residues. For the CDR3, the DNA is TGCAGCGTCCCGGCTGCGAATGAGCAGTTCTTC. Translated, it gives CSVPAANEQFF.

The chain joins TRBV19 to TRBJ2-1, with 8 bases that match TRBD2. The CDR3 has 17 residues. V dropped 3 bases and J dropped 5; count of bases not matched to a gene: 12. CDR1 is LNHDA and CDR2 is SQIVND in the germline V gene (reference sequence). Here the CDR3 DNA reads TGTGCCAGTAGTATTTTAATGTTGCGGGAGGATCACAATGAGCAGTTCTTC. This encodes CASSILMLREDHNEQFF. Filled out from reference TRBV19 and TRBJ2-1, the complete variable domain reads DGGITQSPKYLFRKEGQNVTLSCEQNLNHDAMYWYRQDPGQGLRLIYYSQIVNDFQKGDIAEGYSVSREKKESFPLTVTSAQKNPTAFYLCASSILMLREDHNEQFFGPGTRLTVL.

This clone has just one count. The CDR3, as DNA: TGTGCCAGCAGCCCAAGGAATGGGGCAGAGTCCTACGAGCAGTACTTC. It translates to CASSPRNGAESYEQYF. The V gene is TRBV4-2, the J gene TRBJ2-7; the D gene is possibly TRBD1 (5 bases). The V end was cut by 4 bases, the J end by 1 base, with 17 bases between. Germline CDR1 reads LGHNA; CDR2 reads YNFKEQ. There are 16 residues in the CDR3.

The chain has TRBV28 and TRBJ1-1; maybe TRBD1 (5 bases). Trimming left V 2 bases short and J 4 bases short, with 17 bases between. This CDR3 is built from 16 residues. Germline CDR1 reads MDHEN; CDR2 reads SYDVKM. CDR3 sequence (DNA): TGTGCCAGCAGTTTAGGGTTGTGGAGGGGTTCCACTGAAGCTTTCTTT. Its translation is CASSLGLWRGSTEAFF.

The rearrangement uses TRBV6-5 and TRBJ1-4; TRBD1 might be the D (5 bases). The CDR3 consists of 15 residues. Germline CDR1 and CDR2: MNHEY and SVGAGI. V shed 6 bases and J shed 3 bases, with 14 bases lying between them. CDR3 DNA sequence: TGTGCCAGCAGCACGATTGGGGCGCCTAATGAAAAACTGTTTTTT. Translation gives CASSTIGAPNEKLFF.

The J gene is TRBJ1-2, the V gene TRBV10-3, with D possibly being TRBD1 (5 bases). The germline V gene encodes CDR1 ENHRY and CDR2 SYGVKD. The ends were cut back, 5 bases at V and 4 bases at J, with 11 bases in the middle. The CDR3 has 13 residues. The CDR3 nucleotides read TGTGCCATCAGTTGGGGGGAACGCTATGGCTACACCTTC. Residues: CAISWGERYGYTF.

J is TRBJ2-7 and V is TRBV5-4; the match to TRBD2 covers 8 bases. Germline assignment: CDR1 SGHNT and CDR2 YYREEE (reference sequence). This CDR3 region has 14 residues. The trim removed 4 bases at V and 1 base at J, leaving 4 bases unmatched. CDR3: CASSHSGISYEQYF. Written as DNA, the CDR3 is TGTGCCAGCAGCCATAGCGGGATTTCCTACGAGCAGTACTTC. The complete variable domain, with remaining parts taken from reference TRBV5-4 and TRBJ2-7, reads ETGVTQSPTHLIKTRGQQVTLRCSSQSGHNTVSWYQQALGQGPQFIFQYYREEENGRGNFPPRFSGLQFPNYSSELNVNALELDDSALYLCASSHSGISYEQYFGPGTRLTVT.

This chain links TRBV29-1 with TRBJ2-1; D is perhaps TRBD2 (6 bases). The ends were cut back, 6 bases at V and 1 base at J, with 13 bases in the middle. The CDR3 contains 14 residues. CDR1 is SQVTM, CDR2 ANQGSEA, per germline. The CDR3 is CSVVAGGSYNEQFF. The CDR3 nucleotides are TGCAGCGTGGTAGCTGGAGGGTCCTACAATGAGCAGTTCTTC.

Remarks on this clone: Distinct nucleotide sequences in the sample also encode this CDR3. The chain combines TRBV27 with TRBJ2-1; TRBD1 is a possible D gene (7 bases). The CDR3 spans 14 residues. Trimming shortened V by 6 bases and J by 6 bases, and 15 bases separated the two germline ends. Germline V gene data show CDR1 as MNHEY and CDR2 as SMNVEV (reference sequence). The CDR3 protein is CASSLRQGGNEQFF. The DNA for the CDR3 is TGTGCCAGCAGCCTGCGGCAGGGGGGCAATGAGCAGTTCTTC.

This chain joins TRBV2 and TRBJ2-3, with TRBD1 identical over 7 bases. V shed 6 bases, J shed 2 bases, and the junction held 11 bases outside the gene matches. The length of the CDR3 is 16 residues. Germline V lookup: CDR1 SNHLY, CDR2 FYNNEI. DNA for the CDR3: TGTGCCAGCAGCCCCCTCAGGGACAGCGTCACAGATACGCAGTATTTT. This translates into CASSPLRDSVTDTQYF.

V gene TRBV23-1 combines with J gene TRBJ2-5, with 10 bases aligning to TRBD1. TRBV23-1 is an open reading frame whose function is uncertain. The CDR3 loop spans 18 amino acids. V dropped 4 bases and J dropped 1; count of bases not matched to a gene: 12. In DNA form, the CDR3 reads TGCGCCAGCAGTCTCCCCCACCGGGACAGGGGCGCCCAAGAGACCCAGTACTTC. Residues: CASSLPHRDRGAQETQYF.

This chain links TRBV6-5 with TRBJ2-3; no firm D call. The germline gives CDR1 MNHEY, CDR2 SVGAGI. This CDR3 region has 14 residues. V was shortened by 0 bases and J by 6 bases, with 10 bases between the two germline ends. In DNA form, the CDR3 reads TGTGCCAGCAGTTACTCCAAGGAATGGGATACGCAGTATTTT. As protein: CASSYSKEWDTQYF.

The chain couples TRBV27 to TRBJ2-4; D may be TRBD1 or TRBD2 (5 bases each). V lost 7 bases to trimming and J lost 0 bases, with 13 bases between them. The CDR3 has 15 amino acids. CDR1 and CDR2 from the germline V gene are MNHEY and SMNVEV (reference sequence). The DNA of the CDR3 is TGTGCCAGCAATCCCGGGACCGTAGCCAAAAACATTCAGTACTTC. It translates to CASNPGTVAKNIQYF.

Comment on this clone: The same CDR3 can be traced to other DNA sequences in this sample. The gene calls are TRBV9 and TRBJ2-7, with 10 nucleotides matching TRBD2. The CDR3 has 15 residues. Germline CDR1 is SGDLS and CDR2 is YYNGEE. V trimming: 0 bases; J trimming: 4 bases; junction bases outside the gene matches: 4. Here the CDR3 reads CASSVGSSGRYEQYF. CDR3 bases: TGTGCCAGCAGCGTAGGGTCTAGCGGGAGATACGAGCAGTACTTC.

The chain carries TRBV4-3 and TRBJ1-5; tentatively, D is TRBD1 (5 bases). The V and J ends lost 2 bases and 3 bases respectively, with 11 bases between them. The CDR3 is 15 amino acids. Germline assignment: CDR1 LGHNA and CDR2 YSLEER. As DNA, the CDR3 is TGCGCCAGCAGCCAAAATGCAGGGACCAATCAGCCCCAGCATTTT. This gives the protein CASSQNAGTNQPQHF.

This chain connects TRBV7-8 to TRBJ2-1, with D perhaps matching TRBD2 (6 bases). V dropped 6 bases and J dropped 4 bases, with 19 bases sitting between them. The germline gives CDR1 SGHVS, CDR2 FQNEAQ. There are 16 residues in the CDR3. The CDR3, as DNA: TGTGCCAGCAGGCAAGAAACGGGAGTAGGGTACAATGAGCAGTTCTTC. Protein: CASRQETGVGYNEQFF.

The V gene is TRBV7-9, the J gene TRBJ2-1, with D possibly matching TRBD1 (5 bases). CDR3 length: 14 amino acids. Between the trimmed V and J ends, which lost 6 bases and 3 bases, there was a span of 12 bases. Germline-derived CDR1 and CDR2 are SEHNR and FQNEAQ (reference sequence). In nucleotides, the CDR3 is TGTGCCAGCAGGCGTCAGCAGGGCTACAATGAGCAGTTCTTC. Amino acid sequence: CASRRQQGYNEQFF.

The CDR3 protein is CASSQDGLAGYEQYF. CDR3 sequence (DNA): TGCGCCAGCAGCCAAGATGGACTAGCGGGATACGAGCAGTACTTC. The chain couples TRBV4-1 to TRBJ2-7; TRBD2 matches at 12 bases. The CDR3 has 15 residues. The J segment lost 4 bases and the V segment lost 0 bases, leaving 1 base of the junction unmatched. Germline V gene lookup returns CDR1 MGHRA and CDR2 YSYEKL.

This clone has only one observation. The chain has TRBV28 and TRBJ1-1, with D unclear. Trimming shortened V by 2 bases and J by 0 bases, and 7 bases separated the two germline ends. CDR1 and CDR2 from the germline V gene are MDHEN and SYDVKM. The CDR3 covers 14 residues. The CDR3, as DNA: TGTGCCAGCAGTTTAGCAGTCATGAACACTGAAGCTTTCTTT. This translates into CASSLAVMNTEAFF.

This CDR3 reads CASSQDLFTRAYEQYF. Here the CDR3 DNA reads TGCGCCAGCAGCCAAGATTTATTTACACGCGCCTACGAGCAGTACTTC. The rearrangement uses TRBV4-1 and TRBJ2-7; D gene ambiguous. Germline V gene sequence: CDR1 MGHRA, CDR2 YSYEKL. Trimming pared 0 bases from V and 2 bases from J, leaving 14 bases between. CDR3 size: 16 residues.

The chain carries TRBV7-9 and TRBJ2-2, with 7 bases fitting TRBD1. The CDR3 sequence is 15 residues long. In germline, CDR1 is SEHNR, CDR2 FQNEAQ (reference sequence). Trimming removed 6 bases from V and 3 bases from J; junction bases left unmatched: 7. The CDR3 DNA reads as TGTGCCAGCAGATCGACAGGGTTTTACACCGGGGAGCTGTTTTTT. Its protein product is CASRSTGFYTGELFF.